This T cell receptor beta chain was identified during a study of T cell repertoires in cytomegalovirus infection. Study-level background: CMV infection together with matching HLA type was indicated by public TCR beta signatures. Study-level findings and limits: The cumulative frequency of public TCR beta families distinguished individuals who carried CMV together with the relevant HLA. Dominating the ex vivo response were HLA-C-restricted CMV-specific TCR beta clonotypes.

Via MiXCR, TCRdb re-called the reads, giving one row per CDR3 protein. Of 200,000 to 300,000 distinct CDR3 sequences listed, around 15% are singletons. A note on this clonotype: Its matching antigen is unknown.

This CDR3 spans 16 amino acids. Germline V lookup: CDR1 LNHNV, CDR2 YYDKDF (reference sequence). V trimming: 0 bases; J trimming: 7 bases; junction bases outside the gene matches: 9. The chain recombines TRBV15 with TRBJ2-1; 7 bases fit TRBD1. Sequences were obtained from PBMCs. The sequence came from a human donor in good health (CMV status not recorded). Some clones in this sample may be carry-over from other donors' samples. In DNA form, the CDR3 reads TGTGCCACCAGCAGAGATGCCCTTGGACAGGAGAATGAGCAGTTCTTC. Its protein is CATSRDALGQENEQFF.